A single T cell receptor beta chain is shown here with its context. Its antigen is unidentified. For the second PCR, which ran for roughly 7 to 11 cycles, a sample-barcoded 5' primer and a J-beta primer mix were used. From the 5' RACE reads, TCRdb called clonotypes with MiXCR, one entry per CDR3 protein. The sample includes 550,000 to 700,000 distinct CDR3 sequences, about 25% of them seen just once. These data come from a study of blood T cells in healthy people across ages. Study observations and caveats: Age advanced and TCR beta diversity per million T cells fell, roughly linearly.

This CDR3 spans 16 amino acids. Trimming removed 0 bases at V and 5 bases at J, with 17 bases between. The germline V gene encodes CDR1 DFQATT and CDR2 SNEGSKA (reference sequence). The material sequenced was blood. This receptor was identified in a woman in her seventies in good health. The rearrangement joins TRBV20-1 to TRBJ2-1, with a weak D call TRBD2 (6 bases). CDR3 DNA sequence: TGCAGTGCTAGAGATCAAGGGCGGGGCGCTAACAATGAGCAGTTCTTC. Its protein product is CSARDQGRGANNEQFF.